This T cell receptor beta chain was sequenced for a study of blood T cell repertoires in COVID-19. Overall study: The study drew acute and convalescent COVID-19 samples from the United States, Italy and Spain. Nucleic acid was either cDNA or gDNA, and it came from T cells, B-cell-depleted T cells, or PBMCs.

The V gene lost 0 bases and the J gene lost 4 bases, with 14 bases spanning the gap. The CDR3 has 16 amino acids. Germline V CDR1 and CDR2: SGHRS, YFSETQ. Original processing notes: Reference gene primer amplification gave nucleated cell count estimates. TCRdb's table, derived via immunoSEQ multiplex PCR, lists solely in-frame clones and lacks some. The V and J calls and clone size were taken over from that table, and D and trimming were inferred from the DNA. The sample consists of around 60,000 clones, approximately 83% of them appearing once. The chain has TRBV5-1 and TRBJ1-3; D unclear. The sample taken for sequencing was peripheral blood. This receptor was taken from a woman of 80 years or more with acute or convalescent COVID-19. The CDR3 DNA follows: TGCGCCAGCAGCTTGGACGGTTTAACCGCAGGAAACACCATATATTTT. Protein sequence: CASSLDGLTAGNTIYF.